This TCR beta chain was recorded in a study of T cells in Graves' hyperthyroidism and ophthalmopathy. V was clipped by 1 base and J by 4 bases, with 13 bases between them. The CDR3 contains 15 residues. Germline V lookup: CDR1 LGHNA, CDR2 YSLEER. Using RNA transcripts as the source, TCR beta CDR3 regions were amplified. RT-PCR in the first round (using the HTBI primer set) targeted the TCR CDR3. In TCRdb, the multiplex PCR reads were re-called with MiXCR into one record per CDR3 protein. The sample includes 700,000 or so distinct CDR3 sequences, 15% to 20% of them seen just once. The sample holds a few counts of this clonotype.

The sequenced sample consisted of blood. The receptor was derived from a man aged 18 to 30 with Graves' hyperthyroidism. J is TRBJ1-1 and V is TRBV4-3, with D perhaps matching TRBD1 (5 bases). CDR3 in amino acids: CASSQGIGQSTEAFF. CDR3 DNA sequence: TGCGCCAGCAGCCAAGGAATAGGACAATCCACTGAAGCTTTCTTT.